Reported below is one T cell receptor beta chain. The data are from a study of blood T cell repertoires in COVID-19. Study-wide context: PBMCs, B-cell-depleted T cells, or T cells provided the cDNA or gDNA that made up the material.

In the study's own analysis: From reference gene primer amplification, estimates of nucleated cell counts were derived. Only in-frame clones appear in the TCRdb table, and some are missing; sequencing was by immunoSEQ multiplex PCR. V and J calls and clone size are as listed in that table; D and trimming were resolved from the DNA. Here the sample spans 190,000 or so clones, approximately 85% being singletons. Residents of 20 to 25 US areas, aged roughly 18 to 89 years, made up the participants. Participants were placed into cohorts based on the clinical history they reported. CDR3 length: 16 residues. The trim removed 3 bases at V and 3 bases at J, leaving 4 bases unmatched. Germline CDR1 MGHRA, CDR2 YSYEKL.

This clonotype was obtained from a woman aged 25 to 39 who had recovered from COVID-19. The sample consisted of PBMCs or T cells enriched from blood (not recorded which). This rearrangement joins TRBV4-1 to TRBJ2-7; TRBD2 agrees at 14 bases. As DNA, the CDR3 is TGCGCCAGCAGCCACCGCGGGACTAGCGGGAGCTACGAGCAGTACTTC. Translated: CASSHRGTSGSYEQYF.